This paragraph reports one T cell receptor beta chain. This CDR3 spans 16 amino acids. Germline CDR1 is MDHEN and CDR2 is SYDVKM. The V gene lost 6 bases and the J gene lost 0 bases, with 15 bases spanning the gap. The sample is drawn from a study of spatial heterogeneity in lung cancer. Overall study context: Each time, sequencing found more beta-chain sequences than alpha-chain sequences.

Time point of the sample: sample taken at primary tumor resection. The donors, roughly 70 patients with untreated early-stage non-small cell lung cancer, provided the samples. Whole RNA came from tumor, nontumor lung or frozen PBMC and was sequenced without being sorted. TCR cDNA molecules each had a unique molecular identifier. TCRdb analysed the 5' RACE reads with MiXCR anew, one entry per CDR3 protein. The sample yields 7,500 to 9,000 distinct CDR3 sequences, 9.7% seen once. This clonotype originated in a male donor with early-stage non-small cell lung cancer. The starting material was normal lung tissue next to the tumor, obtained at surgery. The J gene is TRBJ1-5, the V gene TRBV28, with D hard to call. The CDR3 sequence: CASSSPGSFSNQPQHF. The CDR3 region has the DNA TGTGCCAGCAGCTCCCCGGGGAGCTTTAGCAATCAGCCCCAGCATTTT.